This entry describes one T cell receptor (beta chain). Its antigen remains unidentified. The germline V and J ends were trimmed by 3 bases and 5 bases, with 12 bases remaining between them. The CDR3 length is 14 residues. CDR1 MNHNY and CDR2 SVGAGI come from the germline V gene (reference sequence). These data belong to a study of T cell responses to AZD1222 COVID-19 vaccine. Study-wide points: Possibly, clonal diversity was underestimated; donors were largely white British and included more females.

Only in-frame clones appear in the TCRdb table, and some are missing; sequencing was by immunoSEQ multiplex PCR. The table lists some 120,000 clones, 70% to 90% of them singletons. It was second doses at about 4 or about 12 weeks that were pooled. This sequence originates from an adult who received the AZD1222 COVID-19 vaccine. The input for sequencing was peripheral blood, taken 28 days after the second AZD1222 dose. The genes are TRBV6-6 and TRBJ2-3; D may be TRBD1 (5 bases). In DNA, the CDR3 is TGTGCCAGCAGTTATTGGGCAGGGAAAGATACGCAGTATTTT. Translating gives CASSYWAGKDTQYF.